This T cell receptor beta chain was profiled in a study of cytomegalovirus exposure and HLA in healthy donors. Trimming took off 6 bases at V and 2 bases at J, with 13 bases between the two ends. CDR3 length: 14 amino acids. From germline, CDR1 is MDHEN and CDR2 SYDVKM. PCR was performed using 60 Vbeta and 13 Jbeta primers. The data were produced by immunoSEQ multiplex PCR, yet TCRdb's version contains in-frame clones alone and is incomplete. The top ten clones hold around 7.1% of a sample with some 150,000 clones, 55% to 70% of them seen once. The TCR sequence derives from an older woman in good health and CMV-seropositive. The rearrangement joins TRBV28 to TRBJ1-2; tentative D call: TRBD1 (5 bases). The sequenced sample consisted of PBMCs. The CDR3 reads CASREMGGNYGYTF. The CDR3 region has the DNA TGTGCCAGCAGGGAAATGGGGGGGAACTATGGCTACACCTTC.